A single sample gave rise to the 20 T cell receptor beta chains below, sequenced in a study of cytomegalovirus exposure and HLA in healthy donors. Vbeta (60) and Jbeta (13) primers were used in the PCR. Sequencing used immunoSEQ multiplex PCR; TCRdb keeps in-frame clones, though not all of them. The repertoire includes some 160,000 clones, roughly 85% of them detected once, and 7.5% to 9.5% sits in the top ten. Sample: PBMCs. These receptors originate from a male donor in good health and CMV-seropositive.

This chain connects TRBV9 to TRBJ2-5; a weak D match, TRBD2 (6 bases). Germline CDR1 and CDR2: SGDLS and YYNGEE. Trimming stripped 0 bases from V and 5 bases from J, with 14 bases between. The CDR3 is made up of 15 amino acids. The CDR3 loop reads CASSVAGGMRETQYF. CDR3 nucleotides: TGTGCCAGCAGCGTAGCCGGGGGAATGAGGGAGACCCAGTACTTC. Full variable domain (missing parts from reference TRBV9 and TRBJ2-5): DSGVTQTPKHLITATGQRVTLRCSPRSGDLSVYWYQQSLDQGLQFLIQYYNGEERAKGNILERFSAQQFPDLHSELNLSSLELGDSALYFCASSVAGGMRETQYFGPGTRLLVL.

The chain links TRBV9 to TRBJ1-1, with D tentatively TRBD1 (6 bases). Germline CDR1 and CDR2: SGDLS and YYNGEE. The CDR3 spans 13 residues. Trimming shortened V by 3 bases and J by 3 bases, and 9 bases separated the two germline ends. CDR3 sequence reads: CASSAQGYTEAFF. The CDR3 DNA follows: TGTGCCAGCAGCGCCCAGGGGTACACTGAAGCTTTCTTT.

The rearrangement joins TRBV7-2 to TRBJ1-2; D unresolved. CDR1 and CDR2 (germline): SGHTA, FQGNSA. The CDR3 is made up of 15 amino acids. V dropped 5 bases and J dropped 0 bases, with 13 bases sitting between them. CDR3 DNA sequence: TGTGCCAGCAGCCCAGAGGTACACGCTAACTATGGCTACACCTTC. Its protein is CASSPEVHANYGYTF. Variable domain in full (rest from reference TRBV7-2 and TRBJ1-2): GAGVSQSPSNKVTEKGKDVELRCDPISGHTALYWYRQSLGQGLEFLIYFQGNSAPDKSGLPSDRFSAERTGGSVSTLTIQRTQQEDSAVYLCASSPEVHANYGYTFGSGTRLTVV.

The V call is TRBV2, the J call TRBJ1-5, with a possible D match to TRBD1 (6 bases). V was cut by 4 bases and J by 6 bases, with 16 bases left in between. CDR1 is SNHLY and CDR2 is FYNNEI in the germline V gene. This CDR3 region has 15 residues. The CDR3 coding sequence is TGTGCCAGCAGTGGTACGACAGGACGGAGTCAGCCCCAGCATTTT. Protein: CASSGTTGRSQPQHF.

This sequence joins TRBV18 and TRBJ1-4; 8 positions match TRBD1. Germline V lookup: CDR1 KGHSH, CDR2 LQKENI. The trim removed 6 bases at V and 4 bases at J, leaving 7 bases unmatched. The CDR3 consists of 15 residues. CDR3 DNA: TGTGCCAGCTCTCCGGGACAGGTCCGTAATGAAAAACTGTTTTTT. This encodes CASSPGQVRNEKLFF.

This rearrangement joins TRBV28 to TRBJ1-5; no firm D call. Per the germline V gene, CDR1 is MDHEN and CDR2 is SYDVKM. Trimming shortened V by 5 bases and J by 5 bases, and 16 bases separated the two germline ends. CDR3 size: 15 residues. In nucleotides, the CDR3 is TGTGCCAGCAGTCCCCCGAGGAGGGTTCATCAGCCCCAGCATTTT. Its translation: CASSPPRRVHQPQHF. Full variable domain (outside the CDR3, taken from reference TRBV28 and TRBJ1-5): DVKVTQSSRYLVKRTGEKVFLECVQDMDHENMFWYRQDPGLGLRLIYFSYDVKMKEKGDIPEGYSVSREKKERFSLILESASTNQTSMYLCASSPPRRVHQPQHFGDGTRLSIL.

The J gene is TRBJ2-5, the V gene TRBV9, with no clear D. CDR1 and CDR2 (germline): SGDLS, YYNGEE. The CDR3 is 14 residues long. Trimming removed 4 bases at V and 5 bases at J, with 15 bases between. The CDR3 DNA is TGTGCCAGCAGCCCCCCCGGGTCCTGGGAGACCCAGTACTTC. Translated: CASSPPGSWETQYF.

This chain uses TRBV18 with TRBJ1-1, with a tentative D call TRBD1 (5 bases). Trimming took off 6 bases at V and 0 bases at J, with 8 bases between the two ends. Germline CDR1 reads KGHSH; CDR2 reads LQKENI. CDR3 size: 13 residues. The CDR3 spells CASSGGVNTEAFF. The CDR3, as DNA: TGTGCCAGCTCCGGGGGGGTGAACACTGAAGCTTTCTTT.

V is TRBV14 and J is TRBJ2-7; the D gene is possibly TRBD1 (6 bases). This CDR3 contains 20 residues. Germline loops: CDR1 SGHDN, CDR2 FVKESK. V gave up 0 bases and J gave up 2 bases, with 26 bases separating them. The CDR3, as DNA: TGTGCCAGCAGCCAAGATATCGTGCAGGGGCCTCCACGTACAGCCTACGAGCAGTACTTC. This translates into CASSQDIVQGPPRTAYEQYF. Based on the CDR3 plus reference TRBV14 and TRBJ2-7, the full variable domain is EAGVTQFPSHSVIEKGQTVTLRCDPISGHDNLYWYRRVMGKEIKFLLHFVKESKQDESGMPNNRFLAERTGGTYSTLKVQPAELEDSGVYFCASSQDIVQGPPRTAYEQYFGPGTRLTVT.

The J gene is TRBJ2-3, the V gene TRBV6-1; TRBD2 agrees at 9 bases. Germline V CDR1 and CDR2: MNHNS, SASEGT. V was pared by 1 base and J by 3 bases, with 5 bases of the junction left unmatched. CDR3 size: 16 residues. CDR3 region: CASSEGGGGATDTQYF. For the CDR3, the DNA is TGTGCCAGCAGTGAAGGAGGCGGGGGGGCAACAGATACGCAGTATTTT.

The chain recombines TRBV28 with TRBJ1-2; no reliable D call. V lost 5 bases, J lost 5 bases, and 6 bases lay in between. Germline V CDR1 and CDR2: MDHEN, SYDVKM. The CDR3 covers 11 residues. The CDR3 sequence: CASSPVYGYTF. In DNA form, the CDR3 reads TGTGCCAGCAGTCCCGTATATGGCTACACCTTC.

V gene TRBV10-1 combines with J gene TRBJ1-5; D unresolved. Germline lookup yields CDR1 WNHNN and CDR2 SYGVQD (reference sequence). This CDR3 spans 15 amino acids. V lost 7 bases to trimming and J lost 2 bases, with 15 bases between them. The CDR3 coding sequence is TGCGCCAGCATGATCCCGACACTCCGCAATCAGCCCCAGCATTTT. Translation gives CASMIPTLRNQPQHF.

The chain recombines TRBV19 with TRBJ2-7; TRBD2 is a possible D gene (5 bases). The ends were cut back, 3 bases at V and 7 bases at J, with 16 bases in the middle. The CDR3 is made up of 14 amino acids. CDR1 and CDR2 from the germline V gene are LNHDA and SQIVND (reference sequence). The CDR3 DNA is TGTGCCAGTAGTATTAGCGTGACCCGTGAAGAGCAGTACTTC. Protein product: CASSISVTREEQYF.

V is TRBV6-5 and J is TRBJ1-1, with 7 positions matching TRBD1. V trimming: 6 bases; J trimming: 0 bases; junction bases outside the gene matches: 4. The CDR3 spans 14 residues. CDR1 is MNHEY, CDR2 SVGAGI, per germline. CDR3 residues: CASRLDRVNTEAFF. CDR3 DNA sequence: TGTGCCAGCAGATTAGACAGGGTGAACACTGAAGCTTTCTTT.

In the case of this clone: The junction does not match germline at one end; this may be a read error. The J gene is TRBJ2-4, the V gene TRBV28, with D maybe TRBD1 (6 bases). Per germline, CDR1 MDHEN and CDR2 SYDVKM. This CDR3 is built from 15 residues. The CDR3 reads CASSLVRGTRNSQYF. CDR3 nucleotides: TGTGCCAGCAGTTTAGTCAGGGGAACCAGAAACAGTCAGTACTTC.

This clone was observed once. This chain links TRBV29-1 with TRBJ2-1, with D uncertain. V shed 0 bases and J shed 3 bases, with 3 bases lying between them. The CDR3 consists of 12 residues. Looked up from germline, CDR1 is SQVTM and CDR2 is ANQGSEA. The chain's CDR3 is CSVEDVYNEQFF. The DNA for the CDR3 is TGCAGCGTTGAAGACGTCTACAATGAGCAGTTCTTC.

The chain employs TRBV7-8 and TRBJ1-5; the match to TRBD1 covers 7 bases. This CDR3 is built from 14 residues. Looked up from germline, CDR1 is SGHVS and CDR2 is FQNEAQ. Losses at the gene ends were 3 bases for V and 3 bases for J; bases not matched to a gene: 2. The CDR3 region has the DNA TGTGCCAGCAGCTTGACAGGGAACAATCAGCCCCAGCATTTT. It yields the protein CASSLTGNNQPQHF.

The chain employs TRBV7-6 and TRBJ1-1; 12 positions agree with TRBD1. Germline trimming cut 5 bases from V and 4 bases from J; bases unmatched to any gene: 8. The CDR3 extends over 16 amino acids. CDR1 is SGHVS and CDR2 is FNYEAQ in the germline V gene. CDR3 region: CASSPGTGGAFTEAFF. In nucleotides, the CDR3 is TGTGCCAGCAGCCCTGGGACAGGGGGCGCTTTCACTGAAGCTTTCTTT.

The chain joins TRBV27 to TRBJ2-7, with D possibly matching TRBD2 (6 bases). Germline V gene lookup returns CDR1 MNHEY and CDR2 SMNVEV (reference sequence). The CDR3 loop spans 15 amino acids. The V end was cut by 6 bases, the J end by 6 bases, with 21 bases between. For the CDR3, the DNA is TGTGCCAGCAGCCTAATAAGTACGGGAGCGGTCGAGCAGTACTTC. Translated, it gives CASSLISTGAVEQYF.

The gene calls are TRBV11-2 and TRBJ2-2, with D possibly matching TRBD2 (5 bases). The CDR3 consists of 12 residues. Between the trimmed V and J ends, which lost 4 bases and 7 bases, there was a span of 7 bases. Germline V lookup: CDR1 SGHAT, CDR2 FQNNGV. The CDR3 DNA reads TGTGCCAGCAGCTCCCGGGACGGGGAGCTGTTTTTT. Translated: CASSSRDGELFF.